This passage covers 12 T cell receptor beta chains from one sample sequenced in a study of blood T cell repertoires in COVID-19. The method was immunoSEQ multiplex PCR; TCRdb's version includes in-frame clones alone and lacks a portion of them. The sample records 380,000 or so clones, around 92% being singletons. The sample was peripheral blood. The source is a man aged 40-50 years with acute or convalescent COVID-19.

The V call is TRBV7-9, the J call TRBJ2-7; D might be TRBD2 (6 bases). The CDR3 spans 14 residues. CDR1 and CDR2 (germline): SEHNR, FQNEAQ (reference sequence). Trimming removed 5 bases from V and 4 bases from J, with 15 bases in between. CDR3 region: CASSPLRLDYEQYF. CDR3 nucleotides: TGTGCCAGCAGCCCCCTGAGACTAGATTACGAGCAGTACTTC.

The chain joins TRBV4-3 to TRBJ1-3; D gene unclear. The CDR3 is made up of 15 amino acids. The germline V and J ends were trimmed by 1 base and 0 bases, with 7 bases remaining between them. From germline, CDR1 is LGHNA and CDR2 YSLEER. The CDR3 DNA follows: TGCGCCAGCAGCCAAGGGGCAGGCTCTGGAAACACCATATATTTT. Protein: CASSQGAGSGNTIYF.

The CDR3 reads CSVEGTGDGYTF. CDR3 nucleotide sequence: TGCAGCGTTGAAGGGACAGGGGATGGCTACACCTTC. The chain has TRBV29-1 and TRBJ1-2, with 9 positions matching TRBD1. J gave up 6 bases and V 1 base, and 0 bases lay outside the gene matches. The CDR3 runs 12 residues. The germline CDR1 and CDR2 sequences are SQVTM and ANQGSEA.

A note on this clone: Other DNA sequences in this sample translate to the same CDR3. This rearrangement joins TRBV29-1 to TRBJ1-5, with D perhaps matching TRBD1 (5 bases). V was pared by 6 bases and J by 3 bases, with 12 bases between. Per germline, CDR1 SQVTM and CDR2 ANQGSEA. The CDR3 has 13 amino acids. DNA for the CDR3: TGCAGCGTCGCCGGGGGATCCAATCAGCCCCAGCATTTT. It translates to CSVAGGSNQPQHF.

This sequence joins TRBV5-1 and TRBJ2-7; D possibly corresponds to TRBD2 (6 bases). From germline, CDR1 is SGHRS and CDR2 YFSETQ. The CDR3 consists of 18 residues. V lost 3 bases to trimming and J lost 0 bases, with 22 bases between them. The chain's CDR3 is CASSSYPTRGGSSYEQYF. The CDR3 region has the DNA TGCGCCAGCAGCTCGTACCCGACCCGGGGAGGCAGCTCCTACGAGCAGTACTTC.

The DNA of the CDR3 is TGTGCCAGCTCACACAGGGATCTTAATTCACCCCTCCACTTT. Translation: CASSHRDLNSPLHF. The V call is TRBV18, the J call TRBJ1-6; possible D gene TRBD1, 6 bases. CDR1 and CDR2 from the germline V gene are KGHSH and LQKENI. The CDR3 is made up of 14 amino acids. With 4 bases removed from V and 6 bases from J, the gap between germline ends came to 10 bases.

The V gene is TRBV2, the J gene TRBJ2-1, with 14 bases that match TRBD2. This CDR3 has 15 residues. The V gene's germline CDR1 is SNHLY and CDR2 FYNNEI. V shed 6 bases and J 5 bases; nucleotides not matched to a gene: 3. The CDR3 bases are TGTGCCAGCAGAGCGACTAGCGGGAGGGACAATGAGCAGTTCTTC. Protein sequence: CASRATSGRDNEQFF.

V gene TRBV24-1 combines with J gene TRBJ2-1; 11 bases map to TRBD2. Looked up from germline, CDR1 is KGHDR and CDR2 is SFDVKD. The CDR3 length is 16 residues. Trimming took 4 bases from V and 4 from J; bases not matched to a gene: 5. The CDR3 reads CATSELAGAPYNEQFF. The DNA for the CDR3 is TGTGCCACCAGTGAACTAGCGGGAGCCCCTTACAATGAGCAGTTCTTC.

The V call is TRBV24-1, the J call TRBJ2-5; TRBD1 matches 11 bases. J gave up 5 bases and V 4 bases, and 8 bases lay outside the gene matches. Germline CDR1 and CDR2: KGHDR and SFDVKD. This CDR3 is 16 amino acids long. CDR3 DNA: TGTGCCACCAGTGACCCCTGGACAGGGGGCTTGGAGACCCAGTACTTC. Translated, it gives CATSDPWTGGLETQYF.

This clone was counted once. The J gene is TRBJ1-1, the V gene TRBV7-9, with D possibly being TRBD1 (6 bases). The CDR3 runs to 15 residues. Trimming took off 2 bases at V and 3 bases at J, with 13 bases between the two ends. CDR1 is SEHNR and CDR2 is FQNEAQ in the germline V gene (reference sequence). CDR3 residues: CASSLSPGVDTEAFF. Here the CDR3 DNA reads TGTGCCAGCAGCTTAAGTCCAGGGGTGGACACTGAAGCTTTCTTT.

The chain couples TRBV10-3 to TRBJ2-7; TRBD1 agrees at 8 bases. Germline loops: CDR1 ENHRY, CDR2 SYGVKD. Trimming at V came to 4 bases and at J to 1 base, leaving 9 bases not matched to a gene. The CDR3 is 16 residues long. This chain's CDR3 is CAISAGAGQESYEQYF. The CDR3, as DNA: TGTGCCATCAGTGCGGGGGCGGGACAGGAGTCCTACGAGCAGTACTTC.

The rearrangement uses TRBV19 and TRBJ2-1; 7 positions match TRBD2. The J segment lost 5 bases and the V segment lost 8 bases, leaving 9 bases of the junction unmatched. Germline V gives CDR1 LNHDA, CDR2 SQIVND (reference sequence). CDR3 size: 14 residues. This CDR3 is CASGRGLDHNEQFF. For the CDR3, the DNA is TGTGCCAGTGGGCGAGGACTAGATCACAATGAGCAGTTCTTC.